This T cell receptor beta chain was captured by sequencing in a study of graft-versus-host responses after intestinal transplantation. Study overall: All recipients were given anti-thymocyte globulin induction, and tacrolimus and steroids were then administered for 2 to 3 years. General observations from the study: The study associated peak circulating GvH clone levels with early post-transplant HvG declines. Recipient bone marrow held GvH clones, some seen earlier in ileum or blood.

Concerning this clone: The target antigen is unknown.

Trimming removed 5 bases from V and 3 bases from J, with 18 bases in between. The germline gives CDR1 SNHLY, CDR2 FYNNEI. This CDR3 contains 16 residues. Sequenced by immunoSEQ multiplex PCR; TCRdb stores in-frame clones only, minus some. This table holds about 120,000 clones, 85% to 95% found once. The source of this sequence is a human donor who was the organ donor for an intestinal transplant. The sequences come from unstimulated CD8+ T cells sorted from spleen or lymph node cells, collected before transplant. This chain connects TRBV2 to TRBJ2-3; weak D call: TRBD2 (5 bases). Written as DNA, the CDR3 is TGTGCCAGCAGTAACGACGGGGTCATATTTACAGATACGCAGTATTTT. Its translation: CASSNDGVIFTDTQYF.